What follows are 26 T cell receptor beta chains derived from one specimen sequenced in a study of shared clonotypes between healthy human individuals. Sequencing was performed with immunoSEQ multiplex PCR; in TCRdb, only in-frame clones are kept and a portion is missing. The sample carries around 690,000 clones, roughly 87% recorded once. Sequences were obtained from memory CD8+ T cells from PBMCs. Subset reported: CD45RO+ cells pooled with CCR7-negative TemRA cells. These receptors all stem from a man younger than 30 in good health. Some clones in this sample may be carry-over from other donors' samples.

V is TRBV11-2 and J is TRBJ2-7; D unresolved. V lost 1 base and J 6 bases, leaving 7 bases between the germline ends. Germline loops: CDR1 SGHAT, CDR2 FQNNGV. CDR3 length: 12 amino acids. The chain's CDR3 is CASSLVFGEQYF. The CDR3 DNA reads TGTGCCAGCAGCTTAGTTTTTGGCGAGCAGTACTTC.

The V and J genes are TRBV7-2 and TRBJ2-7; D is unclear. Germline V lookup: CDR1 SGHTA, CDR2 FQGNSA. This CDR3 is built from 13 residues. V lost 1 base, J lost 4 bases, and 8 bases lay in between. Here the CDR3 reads CASSLERVYEQYF. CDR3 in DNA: TGTGCCAGCAGCTTAGAGAGAGTTTACGAGCAGTACTTC.

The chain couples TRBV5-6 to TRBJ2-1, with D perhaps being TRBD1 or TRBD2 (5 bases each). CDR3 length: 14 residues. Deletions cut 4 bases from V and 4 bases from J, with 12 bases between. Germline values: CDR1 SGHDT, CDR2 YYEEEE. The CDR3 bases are TGTGCCAGCAGCCCGGGACCGACGTACAATGAGCAGTTCTTC. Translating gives CASSPGPTYNEQFF.

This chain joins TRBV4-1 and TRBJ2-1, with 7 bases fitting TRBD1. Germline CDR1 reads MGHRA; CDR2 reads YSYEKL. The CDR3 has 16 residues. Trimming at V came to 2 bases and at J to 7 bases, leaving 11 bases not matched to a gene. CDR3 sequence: CASSQQGQSGRNEQFF. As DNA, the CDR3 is TGCGCCAGCAGCCAACAGGGACAGTCAGGTAGGAATGAGCAGTTCTTC.

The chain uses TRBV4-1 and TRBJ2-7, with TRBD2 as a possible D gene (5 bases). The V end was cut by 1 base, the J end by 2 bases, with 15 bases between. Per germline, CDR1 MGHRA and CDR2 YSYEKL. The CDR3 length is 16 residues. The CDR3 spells CASSQVGGPKPYEQYF. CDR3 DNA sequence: TGCGCCAGCAGCCAAGTGGGCGGGCCAAAACCCTACGAGCAGTACTTC.

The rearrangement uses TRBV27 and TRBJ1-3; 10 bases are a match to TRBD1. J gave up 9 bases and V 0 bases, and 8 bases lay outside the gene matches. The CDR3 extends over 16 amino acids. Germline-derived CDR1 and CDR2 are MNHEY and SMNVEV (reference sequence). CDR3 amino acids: CASSLSKGTGDGTIYF. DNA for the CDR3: TGTGCCAGCAGTTTATCGAAGGGGACAGGGGATGGCACCATATATTTT.

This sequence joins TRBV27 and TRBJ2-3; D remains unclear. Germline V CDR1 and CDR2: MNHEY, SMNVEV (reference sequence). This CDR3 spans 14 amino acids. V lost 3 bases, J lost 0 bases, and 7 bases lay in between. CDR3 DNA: TGTGCCAGCAGTTTGGGTATTAGCACAGATACGCAGTATTTT. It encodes CASSLGISTDTQYF.

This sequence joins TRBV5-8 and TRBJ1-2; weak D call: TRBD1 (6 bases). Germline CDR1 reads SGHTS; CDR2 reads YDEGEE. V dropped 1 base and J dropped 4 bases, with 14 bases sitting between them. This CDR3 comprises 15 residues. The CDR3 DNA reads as TGTGCCAGCAGCTTGTCTTGGACAGCCATCTATGGCTACACCTTC. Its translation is CASSLSWTAIYGYTF.

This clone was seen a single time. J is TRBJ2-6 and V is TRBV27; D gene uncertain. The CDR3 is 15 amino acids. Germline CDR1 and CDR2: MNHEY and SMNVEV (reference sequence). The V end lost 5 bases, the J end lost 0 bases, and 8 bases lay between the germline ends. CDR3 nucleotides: TGTGCCAGCAGTGCCTACAGCTCTGGGGCCAACGTCCTGACTTTC. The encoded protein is CASSAYSSGANVLTF.

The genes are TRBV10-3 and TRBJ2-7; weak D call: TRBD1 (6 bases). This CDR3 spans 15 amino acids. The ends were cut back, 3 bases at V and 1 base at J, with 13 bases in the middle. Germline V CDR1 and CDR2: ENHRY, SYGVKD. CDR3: CAISDGGHLSYEQYF. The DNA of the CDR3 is TGTGCCATCAGTGATGGGGGACATCTTTCCTACGAGCAGTACTTC.

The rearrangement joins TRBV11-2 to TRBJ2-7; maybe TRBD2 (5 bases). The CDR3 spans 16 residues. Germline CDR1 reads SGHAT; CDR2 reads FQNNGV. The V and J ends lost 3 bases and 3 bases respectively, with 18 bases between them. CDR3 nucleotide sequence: TGTGCCAGCAGCTTTCCCACCTTGGGAGTCCTCTACGAGCAGTACTTC. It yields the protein CASSFPTLGVLYEQYF.

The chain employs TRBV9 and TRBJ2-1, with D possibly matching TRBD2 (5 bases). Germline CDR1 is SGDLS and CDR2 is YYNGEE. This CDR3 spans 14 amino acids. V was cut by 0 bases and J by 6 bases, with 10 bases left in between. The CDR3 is CASSVDEGFNEQFF. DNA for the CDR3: TGTGCCAGCAGCGTAGATGAGGGTTTCAATGAGCAGTTCTTC.

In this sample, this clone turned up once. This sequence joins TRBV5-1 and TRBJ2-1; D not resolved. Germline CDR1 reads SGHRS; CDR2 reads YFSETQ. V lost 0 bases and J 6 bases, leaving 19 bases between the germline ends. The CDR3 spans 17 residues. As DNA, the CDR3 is TGCGCCAGCAGCTTGGTAACAGCAGGTACCCTTCGCAATGAGCAGTTCTTC. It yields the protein CASSLVTAGTLRNEQFF.

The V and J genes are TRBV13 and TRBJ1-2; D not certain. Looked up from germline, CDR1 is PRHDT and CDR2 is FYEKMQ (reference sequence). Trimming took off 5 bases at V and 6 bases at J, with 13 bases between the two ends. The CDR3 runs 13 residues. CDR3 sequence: CASSGGPGNGYTF. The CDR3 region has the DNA TGTGCCAGCAGCGGCGGACCAGGAAATGGCTACACCTTC. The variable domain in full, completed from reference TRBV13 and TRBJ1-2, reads AAGVIQSPRHLIKEKRETATLKCYPIPRHDTVYWYQQGPGQDPQFLISFYEKMQSDKGSIPDRFSAQQFSDYHSELNMSSLELGDSALYFCASSGGPGNGYTFGSGTRLTVV.

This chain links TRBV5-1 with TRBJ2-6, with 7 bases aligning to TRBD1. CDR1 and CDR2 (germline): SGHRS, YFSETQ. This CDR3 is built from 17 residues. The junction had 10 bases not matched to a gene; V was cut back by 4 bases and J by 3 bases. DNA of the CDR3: TGCGCCAGCAGCCTAGGGGGCGCCAGGGGTGGGGCCAACGTCCTGACTTTC. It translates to CASSLGGARGGANVLTF.

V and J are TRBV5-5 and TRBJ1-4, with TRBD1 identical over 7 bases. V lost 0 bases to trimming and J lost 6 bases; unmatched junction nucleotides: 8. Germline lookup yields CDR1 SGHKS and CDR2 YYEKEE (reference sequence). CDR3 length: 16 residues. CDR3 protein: CASSLADRELDEKLFF. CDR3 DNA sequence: TGTGCCAGCAGCTTGGCCGACAGGGAATTAGATGAAAAACTGTTTTTT.

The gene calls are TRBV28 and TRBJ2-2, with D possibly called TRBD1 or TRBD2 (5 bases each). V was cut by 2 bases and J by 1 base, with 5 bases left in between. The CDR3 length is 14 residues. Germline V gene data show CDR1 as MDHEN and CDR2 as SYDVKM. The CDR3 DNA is TGTGCCAGCAGTTTAGGGGGGAACACCGGGGAGCTGTTTTTT. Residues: CASSLGGNTGELFF.

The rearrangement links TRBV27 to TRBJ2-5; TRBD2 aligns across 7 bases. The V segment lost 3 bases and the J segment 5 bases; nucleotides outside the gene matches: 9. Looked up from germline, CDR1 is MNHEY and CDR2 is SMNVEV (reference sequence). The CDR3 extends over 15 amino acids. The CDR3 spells CASSFPHGRRETQYF. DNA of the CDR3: TGTGCCAGCAGTTTCCCACACGGGAGGCGGGAGACCCAGTACTTC.

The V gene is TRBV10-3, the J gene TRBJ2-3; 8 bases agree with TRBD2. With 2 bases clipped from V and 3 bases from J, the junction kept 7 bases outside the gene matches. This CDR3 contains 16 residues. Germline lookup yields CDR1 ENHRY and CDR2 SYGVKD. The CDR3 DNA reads TGTGCCATCAGTGAGCTTCTCGTAGCGGGAACAGATACGCAGTATTTT. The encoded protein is CAISELLVAGTDTQYF.

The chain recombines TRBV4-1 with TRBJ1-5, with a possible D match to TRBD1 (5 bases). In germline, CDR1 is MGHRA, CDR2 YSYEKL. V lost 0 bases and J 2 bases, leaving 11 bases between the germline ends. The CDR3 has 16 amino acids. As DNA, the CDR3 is TGCGCCAGCAGCCAAGATCAGGGTGGAGGCAATCAGCCCCAGCATTTT. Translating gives CASSQDQGGGNQPQHF.

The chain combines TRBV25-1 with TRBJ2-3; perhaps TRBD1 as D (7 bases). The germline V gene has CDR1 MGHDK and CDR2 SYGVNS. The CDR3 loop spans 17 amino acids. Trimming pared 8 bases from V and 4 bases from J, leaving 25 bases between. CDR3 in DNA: TGTGCCAGCCCCCAGCACCGGAGGGGGCTAACGGCAGATACGCAGTATTTT. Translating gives CASPQHRRGLTADTQYF.

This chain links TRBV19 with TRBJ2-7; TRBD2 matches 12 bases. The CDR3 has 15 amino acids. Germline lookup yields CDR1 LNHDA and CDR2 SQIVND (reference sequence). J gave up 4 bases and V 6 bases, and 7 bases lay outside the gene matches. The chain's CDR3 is CASSTTGTSGYEQYF. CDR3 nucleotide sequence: TGTGCCAGTAGCACAACCGGGACTAGCGGGTACGAGCAGTACTTC.

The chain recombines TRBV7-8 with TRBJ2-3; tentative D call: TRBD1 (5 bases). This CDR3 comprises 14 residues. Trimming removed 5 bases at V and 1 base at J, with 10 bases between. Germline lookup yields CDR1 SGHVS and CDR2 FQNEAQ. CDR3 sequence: CASSRSQGTDTQYF. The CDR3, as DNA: TGTGCCAGCAGCCGTTCACAGGGCACAGATACGCAGTATTTT.

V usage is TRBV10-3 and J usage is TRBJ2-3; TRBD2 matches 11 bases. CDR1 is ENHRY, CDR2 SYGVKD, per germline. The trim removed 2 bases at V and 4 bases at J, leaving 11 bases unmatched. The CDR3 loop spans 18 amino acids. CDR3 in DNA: TGTGCCATCAGTGAGCGTCTAGCGGGGGGCCGCGGTGCAGATACGCAGTATTTT. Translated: CAISERLAGGRGADTQYF.

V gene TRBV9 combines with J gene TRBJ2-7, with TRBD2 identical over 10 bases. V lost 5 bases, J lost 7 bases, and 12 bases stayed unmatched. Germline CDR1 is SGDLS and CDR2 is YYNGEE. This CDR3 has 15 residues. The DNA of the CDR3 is TGTGCCAGCAGTAGAGCGTCTAGCGGGAGAGGTGAGCAGTACTTC. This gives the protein CASSRASSGRGEQYF.

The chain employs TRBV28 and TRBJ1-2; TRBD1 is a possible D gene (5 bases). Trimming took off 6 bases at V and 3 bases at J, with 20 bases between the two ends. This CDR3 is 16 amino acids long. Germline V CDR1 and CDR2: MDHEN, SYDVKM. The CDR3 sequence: CASSHYGGGIHYGYTF. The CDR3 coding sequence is TGTGCCAGCAGCCACTATGGTGGGGGAATTCACTATGGCTACACCTTC.